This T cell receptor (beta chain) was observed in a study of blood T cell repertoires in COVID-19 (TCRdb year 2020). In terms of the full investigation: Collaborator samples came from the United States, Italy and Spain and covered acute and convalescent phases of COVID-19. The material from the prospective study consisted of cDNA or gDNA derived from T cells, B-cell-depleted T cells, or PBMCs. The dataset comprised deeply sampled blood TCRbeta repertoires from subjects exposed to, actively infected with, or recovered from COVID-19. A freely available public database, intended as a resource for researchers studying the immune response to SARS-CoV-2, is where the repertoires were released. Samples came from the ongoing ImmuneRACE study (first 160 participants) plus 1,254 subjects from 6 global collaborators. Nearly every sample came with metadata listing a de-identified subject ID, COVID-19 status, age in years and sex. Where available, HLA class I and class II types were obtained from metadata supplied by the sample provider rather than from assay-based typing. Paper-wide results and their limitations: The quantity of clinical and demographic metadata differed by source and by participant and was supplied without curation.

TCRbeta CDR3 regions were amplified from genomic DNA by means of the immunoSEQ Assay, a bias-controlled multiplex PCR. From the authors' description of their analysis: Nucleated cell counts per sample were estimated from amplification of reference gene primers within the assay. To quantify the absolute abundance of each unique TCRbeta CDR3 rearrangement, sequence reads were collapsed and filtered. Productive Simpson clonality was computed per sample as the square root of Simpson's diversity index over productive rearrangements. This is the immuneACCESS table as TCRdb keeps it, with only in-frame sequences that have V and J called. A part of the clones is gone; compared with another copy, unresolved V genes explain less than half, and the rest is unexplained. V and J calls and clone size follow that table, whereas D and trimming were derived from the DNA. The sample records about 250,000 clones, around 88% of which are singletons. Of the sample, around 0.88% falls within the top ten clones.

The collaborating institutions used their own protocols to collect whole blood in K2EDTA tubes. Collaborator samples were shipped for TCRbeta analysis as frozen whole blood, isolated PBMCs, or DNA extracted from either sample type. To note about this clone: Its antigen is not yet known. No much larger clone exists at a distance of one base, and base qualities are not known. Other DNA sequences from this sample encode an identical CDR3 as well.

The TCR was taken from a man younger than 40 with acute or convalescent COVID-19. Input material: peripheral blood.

The bases read TGTGCCAGCAGTTTATACAGGAACACTGAAGCTTTCTTT. Its translation reads: CASSLYRNTEAFF. The sequence is built from TRBV27 and TRBJ1-1, with the D segment identity uncertain. Inclusive of the bounding cysteine and phenylalanine, the CDR3 is 13 residues long. The entry retains the CDR3 DNA only, 39 bases that are in frame from base 1. Cut back by 1 base and 1 base, the V and J ends lie 4 bases apart. The germline V gene (reference sequence) sets CDR1 to MNHEY and CDR2 to SMNVEV.